This T cell receptor (beta chain) comes out of a study of blood T cell repertoires in COVID-19. Study as a whole: PBMCs, B-cell-depleted T cells, or T cells were the source of the cDNA or gDNA that made up the material.

The assay was immunoSEQ multiplex PCR, and TCRdb's table has in-frame clones only and misses some. The data contain some 100,000 clones, about 87% of them seen just once; the ten biggest clones take up about 1.1%. From germline, CDR1 is ENHRY and CDR2 SYGVKD. The V segment lost 9 bases and the J segment 5 bases; nucleotides outside the gene matches: 6. CDR3 length: 13 residues. The chain carries TRBV10-3 and TRBJ1-1; 10 bases match TRBD1. The receptor comes from a human donor in a cohort sampled during active COVID-19. Source material: peripheral blood. The CDR3 protein is CAISGTGVTEAFF. The DNA for the CDR3 is TGTGCCATTTCCGGGACAGGGGTTACTGAAGCTTTCTTT.